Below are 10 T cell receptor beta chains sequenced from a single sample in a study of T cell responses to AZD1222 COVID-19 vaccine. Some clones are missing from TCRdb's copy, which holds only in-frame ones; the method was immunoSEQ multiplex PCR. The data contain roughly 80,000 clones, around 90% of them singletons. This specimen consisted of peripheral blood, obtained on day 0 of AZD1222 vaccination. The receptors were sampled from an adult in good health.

In DNA form, the CDR3 reads TGCGCCAGTTCGACAGGTTTCGCTGGAAACACCATATATTTT. It yields the protein CASSTGFAGNTIYF. The rearrangement joins TRBV5-1 to TRBJ1-3, with D possibly TRBD1 on 6 matching bases. Germline V gene lookup returns CDR1 SGHRS and CDR2 YFSETQ. Trimming stripped 8 bases from V and 2 bases from J, with 14 bases between. This CDR3 has 14 amino acids.

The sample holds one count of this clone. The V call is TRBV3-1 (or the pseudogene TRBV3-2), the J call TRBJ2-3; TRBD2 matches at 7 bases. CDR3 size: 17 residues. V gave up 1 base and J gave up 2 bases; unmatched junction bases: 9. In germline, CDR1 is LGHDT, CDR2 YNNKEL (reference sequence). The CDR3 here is CASSQGLGLQLTDTQYF. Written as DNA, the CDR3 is TGTGCCAGCAGCCAAGGGTTGGGACTACAACTCACAGATACGCAGTATTTT.

Here the CDR3 DNA reads TGTGCCTGGAGAGGTGGTTACGAGCAGTACTTC. This gives the protein CAWRGGYEQYF. The chain links TRBV30 to TRBJ2-7; D not certain. Between the trimmed V and J ends, which lost 3 bases and 4 bases, there was a span of 7 bases. The germline V gene has CDR1 GTSNPN and CDR2 SVGIG (reference sequence). The CDR3 loop spans 11 amino acids. The full variable domain, its missing parts supplied by reference TRBV30 and TRBJ2-7, is SQTIHQWPATLVQPVGSPLSLECTVEGTSNPNLYWYRQAAGRGLQLLFYSVGIGQISSEVPQNLSASRPQDRQFILSSKKLLLSDSGFYLCAWRGGYEQYFGPGTRLTVT.

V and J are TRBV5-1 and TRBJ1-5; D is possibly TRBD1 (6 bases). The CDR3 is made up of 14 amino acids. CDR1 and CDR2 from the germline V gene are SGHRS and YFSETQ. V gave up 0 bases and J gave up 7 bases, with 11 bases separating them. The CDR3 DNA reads TGCGCCAGCAGCTTGGGAGGGGGGGACCAGCCCCAGCATTTT. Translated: CASSLGGGDQPQHF.

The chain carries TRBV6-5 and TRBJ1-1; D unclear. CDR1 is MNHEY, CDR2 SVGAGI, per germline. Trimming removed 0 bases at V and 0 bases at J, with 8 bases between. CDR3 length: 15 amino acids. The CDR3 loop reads CASSYSTRMNTEAFF. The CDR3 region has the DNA TGTGCCAGCAGTTACTCGACAAGAATGAACACTGAAGCTTTCTTT.

CDR3 residues: CASSPYRSTEAFF. The CDR3 region has the DNA TGTGCCAGCAGTCCTTACCGTAGCACTGAAGCTTTCTTT. The chain combines TRBV6-5 with TRBJ1-1; unclear D gene. Germline CDR1 is MNHEY and CDR2 is SVGAGI. Trimming took 5 bases from V and 4 from J, leaving 11 bases between them. This CDR3 is 13 amino acids long.

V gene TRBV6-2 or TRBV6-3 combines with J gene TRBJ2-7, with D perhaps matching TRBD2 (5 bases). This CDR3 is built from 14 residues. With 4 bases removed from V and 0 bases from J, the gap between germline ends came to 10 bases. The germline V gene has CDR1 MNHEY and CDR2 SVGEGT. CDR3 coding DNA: TGTGCCAGCAGTTCCCAGGAGGACTCCTACGAGCAGTACTTC. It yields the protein CASSSQEDSYEQYF.

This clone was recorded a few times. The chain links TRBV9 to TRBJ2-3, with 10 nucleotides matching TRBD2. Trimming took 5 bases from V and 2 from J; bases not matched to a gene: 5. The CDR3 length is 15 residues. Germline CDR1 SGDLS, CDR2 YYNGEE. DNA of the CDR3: TGTGCCAGCAGTGGAGCGGGGGGGCCCACAGATACGCAGTATTTT. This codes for CASSGAGGPTDTQYF.

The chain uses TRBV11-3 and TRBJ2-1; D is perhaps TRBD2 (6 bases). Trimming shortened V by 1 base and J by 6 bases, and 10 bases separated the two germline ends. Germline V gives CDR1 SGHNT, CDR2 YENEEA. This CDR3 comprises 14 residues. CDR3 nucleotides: TGTGCCAGCAGCTTAGGGAGGGGCTCCAATGAGCAGTTCTTC. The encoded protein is CASSLGRGSNEQFF.

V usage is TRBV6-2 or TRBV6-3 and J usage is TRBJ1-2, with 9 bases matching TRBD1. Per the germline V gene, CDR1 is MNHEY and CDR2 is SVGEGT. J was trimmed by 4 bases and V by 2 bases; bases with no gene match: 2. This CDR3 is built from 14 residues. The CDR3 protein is CASSYTGGGYGYTF. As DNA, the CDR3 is TGTGCCAGCAGTTACACAGGGGGCGGCTATGGCTACACCTTC.